The 15 T cell receptor beta chains below were found in one sample sequenced in a study of T cell responses to AZD1222 COVID-19 vaccine. Produced via immunoSEQ multiplex PCR; TCRdb's table is partial and in-frame only. Of some 90,000 clones listed, 70% to 90% were seen once; the top ten hold about 1.6%. Sequencing used peripheral blood, obtained on day 0 of AZD1222 vaccination. These receptors were collected from an adult in good health.

The chain is built from TRBV29-1 and TRBJ2-2, with TRBD1 identical over 7 bases. The V and J ends lost 2 bases and 3 bases, in that order; junction bases with no gene match: 3. The CDR3 loop spans 14 amino acids. From germline, CDR1 is SQVTM and CDR2 ANQGSEA. For the CDR3, the DNA is TGCAGCGTTGAAACCGGGACAGACACCGGGGAGCTGTTTTTT. Translating gives CSVETGTDTGELFF.

The chain is built from TRBV11-3 and TRBJ2-1; D is undetermined. The CDR3 length is 14 residues. Germline V gene data show CDR1 as SGHNT and CDR2 as YENEEA. V was shortened by 1 base and J by 1 base, with 5 bases between the two germline ends. The CDR3 here is CASSLASSYNEQFF. The CDR3 region has the DNA TGTGCCAGCAGCTTAGCATCTTCCTACAATGAGCAGTTCTTC. The whole variable domain, filled in from reference TRBV11-3 and TRBJ2-1, reads EAGVVQSPRYKIIEKKQPVAFWCNPISGHNTLYWYLQNLGQGPELLIRYENEEAVDDSQLPKDRFSAERLKGVDSTLKIQPAELGDSAVYLCASSLASSYNEQFFGPGTRLTVL.

V usage is TRBV6-5 and J usage is TRBJ2-7, with unresolved D. This CDR3 is 12 amino acids long. Trimming took off 7 bases at V and 4 bases at J, with 11 bases between the two ends. Per germline, CDR1 MNHEY and CDR2 SVGAGI. The CDR3 spells CASNHPGYEQYF. For the CDR3, the DNA is TGTGCCAGCAACCACCCAGGTTACGAGCAGTACTTC.

This chain uses TRBV11-2 with TRBJ1-6; D unresolved. Germline loops: CDR1 SGHAT, CDR2 FQNNGV. The germline V and J ends were trimmed by 5 bases and 8 bases, with 10 bases remaining between them. The CDR3 has 13 amino acids. In nucleotides, the CDR3 is TGTGCCAGCAGCCTTCGAATGGATTCACCCCTCCACTTT. Its protein is CASSLRMDSPLHF.

The chain links TRBV19 to TRBJ2-2; 13 bases match TRBD2. Germline V lookup: CDR1 LNHDA, CDR2 SQIVND (reference sequence). The CDR3 has 22 amino acids. Losses at the gene ends were 5 bases for V and 7 bases for J; bases not matched to a gene: 25. CDR3 sequence: CASSVLPGQGLLAGGPSGELFF. The CDR3 DNA sequence: TGTGCCAGTAGTGTCCTACCGGGACAGGGCTTACTAGCGGGAGGGCCAAGCGGGGAGCTGTTTTTT.

The chain uses TRBV25-1 and TRBJ2-1; D may correspond to TRBD1 or TRBD2 (7 bases each). The CDR3 covers 15 residues. Germline V gives CDR1 MGHDK, CDR2 SYGVNS. With 3 bases removed from V and 4 bases from J, the gap between germline ends came to 13 bases. The CDR3 protein is CASSEGRGLYNEQFF. CDR3 coding DNA: TGTGCCAGCAGTGAGGGGAGGGGGCTGTACAATGAGCAGTTCTTC. Drawing the rest from reference TRBV25-1 and TRBJ2-1, the complete variable domain is EADIYQTPRYLVIGTGKKITLECSQTMGHDKMYWYQQDPGMELHLIHYSYGVNSTEKGDLSSESTVSRIRTEHFPLTLESARPSHTSQYLCASSEGRGLYNEQFFGPGTRLTVL.

The genes are TRBV7-9 and TRBJ1-1; D remains ambiguous. Germline V CDR1 and CDR2: SEHNR, FQNEAQ (reference sequence). This CDR3 comprises 15 residues. The germline V and J ends were trimmed by 1 base and 6 bases, with 15 bases remaining between them. In DNA form, the CDR3 reads TGTGCCAGCAGCTTAGGCGTTTTGTTCGAGGCTGAAGCTTTCTTT. It translates to CASSLGVLFEAEAFF.

This chain connects TRBV18 to TRBJ2-1; D remains unclear. The germline gives CDR1 KGHSH, CDR2 LQKENI. V was cut by 8 bases and J by 0 bases, with 17 bases left in between. This CDR3 is 16 amino acids long. CDR3 residues: CASQLTAVDSYNEQFF. The CDR3 region has the DNA TGTGCCAGCCAGCTCACCGCGGTAGACTCCTACAATGAGCAGTTCTTC. Filled out from reference TRBV18 and TRBJ2-1, the complete variable domain reads NAGVMQNPRHLVRRRGQEARLRCSPMKGHSHVYWYRQLPEEGLKFMVYLQKENIIDESGMPKERFSAEFPKEGPSILRIQQVVRGDSAAYFCASQLTAVDSYNEQFFGPGTRLTVL.

CDR3 sequence reads: CASSLSRTRQETQYF. In nucleotides, the CDR3 is TGTGCCAGCAGTTTGTCCCGGACTCGCCAAGAGACCCAGTACTTC. The rearrangement joins TRBV27 to TRBJ2-5; D possibly corresponds to TRBD2 (5 bases). Looked up from germline, CDR1 is MNHEY and CDR2 is SMNVEV (reference sequence). V gave up 3 bases and J gave up 1 base, with 12 bases separating them. The CDR3 runs to 15 residues.

This clone was counted between two and nine times. This chain joins TRBV18 and TRBJ1-1; 7 nucleotides match TRBD1. The V segment lost 4 bases and the J segment 0 bases; nucleotides outside the gene matches: 2. The CDR3 is made up of 14 amino acids. Germline CDR1 KGHSH, CDR2 LQKENI. The CDR3 bases are TGTGCCAGCTCACTGGGACAGCTGAACACTGAAGCTTTCTTT. Its translation is CASSLGQLNTEAFF.

The rearrangement uses TRBV5-6 and TRBJ1-2, with D possibly being TRBD1 (6 bases). Per the germline V gene, CDR1 is SGHDT and CDR2 is YYEEEE. The CDR3 length is 16 residues. Trimming removed 4 bases at V and 4 bases at J, with 20 bases between. The CDR3 spells CASSPGGQGTGYGYTF. The CDR3, as DNA: TGTGCCAGCAGCCCGGGGGGGCAAGGAACTGGCTATGGCTACACCTTC.

This clone appeared a single time. This sequence joins TRBV12-5 and TRBJ2-7; maybe TRBD1 (6 bases). The CDR3 extends over 13 amino acids. In germline, CDR1 is LGHNT, CDR2 FRNRAP. V lost 9 bases and J 2 bases, leaving 14 bases between the germline ends. The CDR3 nucleotides are TGTGCTAGCAATAAACAGGGCACCTACGAGCAGTACTTC. It is translated as CASNKQGTYEQYF.

V usage is TRBV5-4 and J usage is TRBJ2-7, with D unclear. With 1 base removed from V and 5 bases from J, the gap between germline ends came to 13 bases. Germline CDR1 SGHNT, CDR2 YYREEE (reference sequence). This CDR3 has 14 residues. CDR3 amino acids: CASSLRPGYDEQYF. The CDR3 DNA follows: TGTGCCAGCAGCTTGAGGCCGGGTTATGACGAGCAGTACTTC.

The chain links TRBV30 to TRBJ1-3; D not certain. Germline CDR1 GTSNPN, CDR2 SVGIG (reference sequence). The ends were cut back, 0 bases at V and 1 base at J, with 7 bases in the middle. This CDR3 region has 14 residues. Written as DNA, the CDR3 is TGTGCCTGGAGTGTAGGGCTATCTGGAAACACCATATATTTT. The encoded protein is CAWSVGLSGNTIYF.

This chain connects TRBV4-2 to TRBJ1-2; D call uncertain. The CDR3 is 14 residues long. Trimming stripped 0 bases from V and 4 bases from J, with 9 bases between. CDR1 is LGHNA and CDR2 is YNFKEQ in the germline V gene. CDR3 sequence (DNA): TGTGCCAGCAGCCAAGATCGAGACACCTATGGCTACACCTTC. Residues: CASSQDRDTYGYTF.